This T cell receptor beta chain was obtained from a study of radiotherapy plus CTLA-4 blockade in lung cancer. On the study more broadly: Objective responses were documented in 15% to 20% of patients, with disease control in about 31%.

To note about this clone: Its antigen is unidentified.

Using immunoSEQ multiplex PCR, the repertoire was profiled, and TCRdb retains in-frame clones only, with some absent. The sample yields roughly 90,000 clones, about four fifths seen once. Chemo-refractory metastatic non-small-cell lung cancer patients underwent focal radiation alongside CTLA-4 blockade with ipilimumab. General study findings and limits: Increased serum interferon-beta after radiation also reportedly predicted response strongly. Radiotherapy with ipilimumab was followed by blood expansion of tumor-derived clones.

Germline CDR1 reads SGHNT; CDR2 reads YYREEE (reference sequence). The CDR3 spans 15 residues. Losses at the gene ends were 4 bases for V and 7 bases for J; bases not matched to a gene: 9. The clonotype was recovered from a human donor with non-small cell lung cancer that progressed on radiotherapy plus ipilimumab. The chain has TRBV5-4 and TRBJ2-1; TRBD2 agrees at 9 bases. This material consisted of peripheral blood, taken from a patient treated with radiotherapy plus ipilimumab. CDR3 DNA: TGTGCCAGCAGCACGGCCGCGGGAGGGTCAAATGAGCAGTTCTTC. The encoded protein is CASSTAAGGSNEQFF.